One TCR beta chain is described in this entry. The antigen is undetermined. The sample originates from a study of shared clonotypes between healthy human individuals. Findings and caveats of the study: Sharing of clonotypes among donors was expected to vary with sequencing depth.

The ends lost 5 bases at V and 1 base at J; junction bases unmatched: 6. The length of the CDR3 is 16 residues. Germline V lookup: CDR1 SEHNR, CDR2 FQNEAQ (reference sequence). Only Caucasian adults living in Nashville, Tennessee made up the donor group. This table comes from immunoSEQ multiplex PCR, and its TCRdb copy is limited to in-frame clones, with some not included. Among over a million clones, roughly 74% were seen once, and the ten largest hold 0.55% to 0.7%. The rearrangement links TRBV7-9 to TRBJ1-3; 9 nucleotides agree with TRBD1. Sequenced sample: memory CD4+ T cells from PBMCs. Subset noted: CD45RA-negative fraction. This TCR was sampled from a young man in good health. Some clones in this sample may be carry-over from other donors' samples. The CDR3 nucleotides read TGTGCCAGCAGCGCACCGGGACAGGGATCTGGAAACACCATATATTTT. Residues: CASSAPGQGSGNTIYF.